Judged by abundance, the clone carrying this T cell receptor beta chain is medium-sized (0.01 to 0.1%). Its antigen is unidentified. The library was prepared for alpha chains; this beta chain is a stray read, so its frequency means little. V dropped 3 bases and J dropped 5; count of bases not matched to a gene: 4. The CDR3 totals 16 residues. Germline CDR1 reads SGDLS; CDR2 reads YYNGEE. The entry originates in a study of spatial heterogeneity in lung cancer. Documented time point: sample taken at primary tumor resection. Extraction of whole RNA from tumor, nontumor lung or frozen PBMC preceded unsorted sequencing. Findings and caveats of the study: The number of expanded tumor alpha and beta chains correlated with mutation number. The estimate shows that only about 7% of tumor T cells were covered for alpha and around 13% for beta chains.

Unique molecular identifiers, one per molecule, were present on every TCR cDNA molecule. TCRdb re-analysed the 5' RACE reads in MiXCR, keeping a single row per CDR3 protein. Here the sample spans about 8,100 distinct CDR3 sequences, roughly an eighth being singletons. The chain uses TRBV9 and TRBJ2-2; 13 nucleotides agree with TRBD2. The sequenced sample was lung tumor tissue, obtained at surgery. This TCR was sampled from a male donor with early-stage non-small cell lung cancer. CDR3 sequence reads: CASSDGTSGVTGELFF. DNA of the CDR3: TGTGCCAGCAGCGATGGGACTAGCGGGGTTACCGGGGAGCTGTTTTTT.